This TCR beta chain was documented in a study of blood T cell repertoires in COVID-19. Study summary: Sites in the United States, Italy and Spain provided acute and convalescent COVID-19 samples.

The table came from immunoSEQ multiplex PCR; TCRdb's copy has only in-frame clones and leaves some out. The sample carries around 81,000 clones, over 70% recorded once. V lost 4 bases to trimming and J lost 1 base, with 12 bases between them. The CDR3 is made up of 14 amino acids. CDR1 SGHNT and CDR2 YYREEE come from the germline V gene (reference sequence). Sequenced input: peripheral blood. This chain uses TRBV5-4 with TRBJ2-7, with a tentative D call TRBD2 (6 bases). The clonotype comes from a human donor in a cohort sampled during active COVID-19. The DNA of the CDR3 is TGTGCCAGCAGCACGTCTGGGGGGTCCTACGAGCAGTACTTC. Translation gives CASSTSGGSYEQYF. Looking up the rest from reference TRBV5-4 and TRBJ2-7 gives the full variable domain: ETGVTQSPTHLIKTRGQQVTLRCSSQSGHNTVSWYQQALGQGPQFIFQYYREEENGRGNFPPRFSGLQFPNYSSELNVNALELDDSALYLCASSTSGGSYEQYFGPGTRLTVT.